This T cell receptor beta chain was identified during a study of vaccination and CD4 T cells after COVID-19. Findings and caveats of the study: The median proportion of reactive clones detected only post-vaccination in convalescent patients was approximately 90%. SARS-CoV-2-reactive clonotypes rose nonsignificantly, with the median going from approximately 21 to 38.

CDR3 length: 15 amino acids. Germline V gives CDR1 DFQATT, CDR2 SNEGSKA (reference sequence). Concerning this clonotype itself: The antigen remains unidentified. The junction differs from germline at one of its ends, possibly a read error.

TCRdb reprocessed the PCR reads via MiXCR and lists one record per CDR3 protein. Among about 21,000 distinct CDR3 sequences listed, about 50% were seen once. V and J are TRBV20-1 and TRBJ1-6; a weak D match, TRBD1 (6 bases). The sequences come from CD4+ T cells from blood, collected before SARS-CoV-2 vaccination. This TCR was sampled from a human donor who had recovered from COVID-19. The CDR3 loop is CSALQGTSYNSPLRF. DNA for the CDR3: TGCAGTGCCTTACAGGGAACCTCCTATAATTCACCCCTCCGCTTT.